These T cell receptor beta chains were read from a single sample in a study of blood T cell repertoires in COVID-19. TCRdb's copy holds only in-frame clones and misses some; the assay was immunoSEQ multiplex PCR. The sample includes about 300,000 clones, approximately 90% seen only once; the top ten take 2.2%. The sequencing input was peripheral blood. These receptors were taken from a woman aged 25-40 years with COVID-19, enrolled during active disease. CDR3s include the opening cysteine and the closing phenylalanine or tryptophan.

CDR3aa: CASSGRDSNYEQYF; len: 14; v_gene: TRBV19
CDR3aa: CASRRRGGTIQYF; len: 13; v_gene: TRBV3-1/TRBV3-2
CDR3aa: CARSFRDRGPGANVLTF; len: 17; v_gene: TRBV5-3
CDR3aa: CASSPLGGYYGYTF; len: 14; v_gene: TRBV28
CDR3aa: CASSPLPGQGGTEAFF; len: 16; v_gene: TRBV3-1/TRBV3-2
CDR3aa: CASRSGTGGEAFF; len: 13; v_gene: TRBV7-3
CDR3aa: CASSYHTGSGEKLFF; len: 15; v_gene: TRBV19
CDR3aa: CSVDGEGTEAFF; len: 12; v_gene: TRBV29-1
CDR3aa: CASSQGRGLSEQYF; len: 14; v_gene: TRBV3-1/TRBV3-2
CDR3aa: CASRRLAGDTDTQYF; len: 15; v_gene: TRBV10-2